A selection of T cell receptor beta chains follows, all from one sample in a study of identical twins. TCRdb re-called the 5' RACE reads with MiXCR, one entry per CDR3 protein. The sample lists approximately 600,000 distinct CDR3 sequences, approximately 9.6% occurring once. These data are also associated with another study on yellow fever vaccine responses in identical twins.

Sequencing was done on a sample of PBMCs. Receptors were obtained from a woman aged 18-30 years in good health. CDR3s include the opening cysteine and the closing phenylalanine or tryptophan.

v_gene	j_gene	CDR3aa
TRBV20-1	TRBJ2-2	CSARDVRTGELFF
TRBV6-1	TRBJ2-7	CASSTTWGSGNEQYF
TRBV10-2	TRBJ2-7	CASGGLAGVNEQYF
TRBV14	TRBJ2-7	CASSRVLGSSPYEQYF
TRBV7-9	TRBJ2-7	CASSSGGSLEQYF
TRBV7-9	TRBJ2-1	CASSPGVAPYDEQFF
TRBV28	TRBJ2-7	CASRKLGRSRQGYEQYF
TRBV7-3	TRBJ2-3	CASSKDGTDTQYF
TRBV5-5	TRBJ2-4	CASSVEAKNIQYF
TRBV6-2/TRBV6-3	TRBJ1-2	CASSNGQNRGYTF
TRBV30	TRBJ2-1	CAWSTGTSGNNEQFF
TRBV29-1	TRBJ2-6	CSVPLGSGANVLTF
TRBV28	TRBJ2-4	CASSPTVLLAKNIQYF
TRBV19	TRBJ2-1	CASKRTHTSNEQFF
TRBV20-1	TRBJ2-7	CSARGGGLGEQYF
TRBV7-8	TRBJ2-3	CASSLGLAGEFGTQYF
TRBV20-1	TRBJ2-3	CSATSGTYPDTQYF
TRBV29-1	TRBJ2-7	CSVVLGSSYEQYF
TRBV20-1	TRBJ2-5	CSAPWSGGVTQYF
TRBV6-2/TRBV6-3	TRBJ2-1	CASTPGPQNYNEQFF
TRBV15	TRBJ2-2	CATSVGPPNTGELFF
TRBV10-3	TRBJ2-3	CAISEHSIPAGAPLRDTQYF
TRBV6-5	TRBJ1-1	CASSYGGDMNTEAFF
TRBV2	TRBJ2-1	CASSRDVNNEQFF
TRBV5-1	TRBJ2-5	CATMTRQETQYF